This T cell receptor beta chain was identified during a study of T cell responses to AZD1222 COVID-19 vaccine. Details on this clone: What it binds is unknown.

TCRdb's table, derived via immunoSEQ multiplex PCR, lists solely in-frame clones and lacks some. The data show approximately 150,000 clones, about 86% seen once. General study points: Among the donors, most were white British and more were female, and clonal diversity was possibly underestimated. It was only six AZD1222 recipients who were seropositive at baseline.

The CDR3 runs 15 residues. Trimming took off 0 bases at V and 4 bases at J, with 13 bases between the two ends. Germline CDR1 is ENHRY and CDR2 is SYGVKD. The clonotype was recovered from an adult who received the AZD1222 COVID-19 vaccine. Sequencing used peripheral blood, obtained 28 days after the second AZD1222 dose. The rearrangement links TRBV10-3 to TRBJ2-7; D could derive from TRBD1 or TRBD2 (5 bases each). For the CDR3, the DNA is TGTGCCATCAGTGAGTCGGGGCGAGAGGGGTACGAGCAGTACTTC. This gives the protein CAISESGREGYEQYF.